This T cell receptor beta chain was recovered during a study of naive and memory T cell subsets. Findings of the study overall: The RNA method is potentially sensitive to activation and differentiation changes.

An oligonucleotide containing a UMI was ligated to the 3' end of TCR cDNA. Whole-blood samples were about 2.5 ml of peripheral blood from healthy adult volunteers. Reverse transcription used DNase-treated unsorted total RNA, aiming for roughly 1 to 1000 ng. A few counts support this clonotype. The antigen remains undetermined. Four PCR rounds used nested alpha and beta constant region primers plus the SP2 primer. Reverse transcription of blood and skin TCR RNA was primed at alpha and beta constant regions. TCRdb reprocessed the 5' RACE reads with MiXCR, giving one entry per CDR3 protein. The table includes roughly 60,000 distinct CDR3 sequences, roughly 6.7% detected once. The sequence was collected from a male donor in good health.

The CDR3 nucleotides read TGTGCCAGCTACGCAGGGGACGGGGTGGATGAGCAGTTCTTC. It specifies CASYAGDGVDEQFF. J is TRBJ2-1 and V is TRBV28; perhaps TRBD1 as D (6 bases). Germline V CDR1 and CDR2: MDHEN, SYDVKM. This CDR3 has 14 residues. V was pared by 8 bases and J by 8 bases, with 19 bases between.